The 7 T cell receptor beta chains below all came from one sample that was sequenced in a study of breast tumors, draining lymph nodes, adjacent tissues. Axillary draining lymph nodes of breast cancer patients supplied the node samples. TCRdb recomputed calls from the multiplex PCR reads with MiXCR, one row per CDR3 protein. This sample has 170,000 or so distinct CDR3 sequences, with approximately 33% found just once. The sequenced material came from axillary lymph node tissue. These receptors were obtained from a female donor with breast cancer. Some clones in this sample may be carry-over from other donors' samples.

Many counts were recorded for this clonotype. The V call is TRBV5-5, the J call TRBJ1-2, with a weak D call TRBD1 (6 bases). The CDR3 totals 15 residues. Germline-derived CDR1 and CDR2 are SGHKS and YYEKEE (reference sequence). V shed 5 bases and J shed 6 bases, with 20 bases lying between them. CDR3 in DNA: TGTGCCAGCAGTCCGATCACAGGGAGTCAGAATGGCTACACCTTC. It is translated as CASSPITGSQNGYTF.

This clonotype came up a few times. The gene calls are TRBV6-1 and TRBJ2-7, with 8 bases that match TRBD2. Germline V gene sequence: CDR1 MNHNS, CDR2 SASEGT. The ends lost 2 bases at V and 7 bases at J; junction bases unmatched: 13. There are 16 residues in the CDR3. The CDR3 DNA sequence: TGTGCCAGCAGTGAATGGGGACTAGATACAGAAAGAGAGCAGTACTTC. It specifies CASSEWGLDTEREQYF.

Concerning this clonotype itself: The CDR3 does not close with the conserved phenylalanine or tryptophan, likely indicating a read error. The DNA is omitted, as the CDR3 cannot be located on it reliably, and the CDR3 follows TCRdb's listing. The chain employs TRBV7-3 and TRBJ2-5. Germline V CDR1 and CDR2: SGHTA, FQGTGA. The CDR3 length equals 14 residues, ends included. CDR3 residues: CASSLTRNQETQCL.

This clonotype was observed at least ten times. V and J are TRBV5-1 and TRBJ1-3; D is unclear. From germline, CDR1 is SGHRS and CDR2 YFSETQ. The CDR3 totals 16 residues. The V end lost 0 bases, the J end lost 0 bases, and 10 bases lay between the germline ends. CDR3 coding DNA: TGCGCCAGCAGCTTGGGGGGTTACAACTCTGGAAACACCATATATTTT. Protein: CASSLGGYNSGNTIYF.

The chain carries TRBV7-9 and TRBJ1-1; TRBD1 might be the D (6 bases). Trimming took 4 bases from V and 4 from J, leaving 16 bases between them. From germline, CDR1 is SEHNR and CDR2 FQNEAQ (reference sequence). The CDR3 length is 15 residues. The CDR3 DNA is TGTGCCAGCAGCTCCCACAGGGACATGGCCACTGAAGCTTTCTTT. This gives the protein CASSSHRDMATEAFF.

As regards this clonotype: The junction departs from germline at one end; a sequencing error may be responsible. This rearrangement joins TRBV24-1 to TRBJ2-2; 8 nucleotides agree with TRBD2. CDR1 is KGHDR, CDR2 SFDVKD, per germline. This CDR3 is built from 15 residues. The DNA for the CDR3 is TGTGCCACCAGACCGGGGGGGGTGACAACCGGGGAGCGGTTTTTT. Translating it yields CATRPGGVTTGERFF.

The rearrangement joins TRBV19 to TRBJ1-1; D unresolved. Germline assignment: CDR1 LNHDA and CDR2 SQIVND (reference sequence). The CDR3 totals 15 residues. The V gene lost 2 bases and the J gene lost 3 bases, with 13 bases spanning the gap. The CDR3 is CASSIYLGVDTEAFF. CDR3 DNA sequence: TGTGCCAGTAGTATATATCTCGGGGTAGACACTGAAGCTTTCTTT.